Listed here is a single T cell receptor (beta chain). Its target is not known. One end of the junction is discordant with germline, which a read error may explain. Making TCR beta cDNA involved 400 to 600 ng total RNA and a constant-region primer. Amplification in three nested multiplex PCR rounds with slightly modified ARM-PCR gave rise to TCR beta libraries. Primers for the first two PCR rounds were TRBV1-TRBV30 forward primers and a C-beta reverse primer (about 11 cycles per round). MiXCR, applied by TCRdb to the multiplex PCR reads, yields one record per CDR3 protein. The sample yields 40,000 to 55,000 distinct CDR3 sequences, about 78% seen once. Unsorted bulk tissue (roughly 18-32 mg) underwent RNA and DNA co-extraction. This record comes from a study of tumor-infiltrating lymphocytes in primary liver carcinoma. At the level of the study: Stage T1-T3 N0M0 tumors measured 4.2 to 10 cm at most. General study points: Tumor specimens were characterized by a significantly higher top-250-clone fraction than blood (p = 0.039).

Germline V gives CDR1 LGHNA, CDR2 YNFKEQ. This CDR3 is 18 amino acids long. The J gene is TRBJ1-5, the V gene TRBV4-2, with no clear D. The sequence was collected from a man in his forties with primary liver carcinoma and hepatitis B virus infection. The sequenced material came from liver tumor tissue from sampling region 5. Subset noted: tumor region T5, tumor centre. The CDR3 DNA reads TGTACCAGCAGCCAAGATAGAATTGGTGGGAACTCCAGGCAGCCCCAGCATTTT. It yields the protein CTSSQDRIGGNSRQPQHF.